This T cell receptor beta chain was sequenced for a study of blood T cell repertoires in COVID-19. Study information: Samples came from the United States, Italy and Spain, spanning acute and convalescent COVID-19. PBMCs, B-cell-depleted T cells, or T cells provided the cDNA or gDNA that made up the material.

Original processing methods: Quantification of nucleated cells was approximated via reference gene primer amplification. Produced via immunoSEQ multiplex PCR; TCRdb's table is partial and in-frame only. The V and J calls and clone size come from that table; D and trimming were worked out from the DNA. The sample yields 150,000 to 200,000 clones, about 89% seen once. Germline V lookup: CDR1 LNHDA, CDR2 SQIVND (reference sequence). The CDR3 extends over 16 amino acids. V was clipped by 0 bases and J by 8 bases, with 16 bases between them. Sequenced input: PBMCs or T cells enriched from blood (not recorded which). V and J are TRBV19 and TRBJ1-4; D gene uncertain. The clonotype was recovered from a young woman who had recovered from COVID-19. Here the CDR3 reads CASSIDGWTFREKLFF. As DNA, the CDR3 is TGTGCCAGTAGTATAGATGGGTGGACTTTTCGGGAAAAACTGTTTTTT. Drawing the rest from reference TRBV19 and TRBJ1-4, the complete variable domain is DGGITQSPKYLFRKEGQNVTLSCEQNLNHDAMYWYRQDPGQGLRLIYYSQIVNDFQKGDIAEGYSVSREKKESFPLTVTSAQKNPTAFYLCASSIDGWTFREKLFFGSGTQLSVL.